What follows describes a single T cell receptor (beta chain). The antigen remains undetermined. PCR involved 60 Vbeta and 13 Jbeta primers. Using immunoSEQ multiplex PCR, the repertoire was profiled, and TCRdb retains in-frame clones only, with some absent. Of roughly 150,000 clones listed, approximately 71% are singletons. The CDR3 sequence is 13 residues long. Trimming stripped 5 bases from V and 2 bases from J, with 10 bases between. Looked up from germline, CDR1 is SGHVS and CDR2 is FNYEAQ. The sample is drawn from a study of cytomegalovirus exposure and HLA in healthy donors. Study-level points and caveats: Trimming of TCR beta V- and J-genes showed a link, identified in a later analysis, to a missense DCLRE1C variant. When presence/absence was analysed, sequencing depth was taken to be roughly uniform across donors.

The clonotype comes from a man between 18 and 35 years old in good health and CMV-seropositive. Sample: PBMCs. The V and J genes are TRBV7-6 and TRBJ2-7, with a possible D match to TRBD2 (5 bases). CDR3 in DNA: TGTGCCAGCAGCGCCCCCGGGACCTACGAGCAGTACTTC. Protein product: CASSAPGTYEQYF.